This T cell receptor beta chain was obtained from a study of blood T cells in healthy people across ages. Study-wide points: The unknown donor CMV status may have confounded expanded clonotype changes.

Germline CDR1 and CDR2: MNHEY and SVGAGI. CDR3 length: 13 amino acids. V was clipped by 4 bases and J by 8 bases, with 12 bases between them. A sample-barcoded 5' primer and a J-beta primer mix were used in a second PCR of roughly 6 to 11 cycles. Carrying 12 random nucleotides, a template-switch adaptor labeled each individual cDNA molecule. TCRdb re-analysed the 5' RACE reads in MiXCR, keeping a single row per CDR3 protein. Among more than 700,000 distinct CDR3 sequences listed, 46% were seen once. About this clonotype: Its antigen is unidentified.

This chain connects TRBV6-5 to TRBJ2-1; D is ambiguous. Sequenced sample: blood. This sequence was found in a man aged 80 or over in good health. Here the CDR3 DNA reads TGTGCCAGCAGTTCCCTCTCTGGTTATGAGCAGTTCTTC. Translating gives CASSSLSGYEQFF.